A single sample is the source of the 25 T cell receptor beta chains below, sequenced in a study of cytomegalovirus exposure and HLA in healthy donors. 60 Vbeta and 13 Jbeta primers were used in PCR. The assay was immunoSEQ multiplex PCR, and TCRdb's table has in-frame clones only and misses some. There are approximately 110,000 clones in the sample; 76% occur only once, and over 8% lies in the top ten. The sample consisted of PBMCs. The receptors shown here come from a man aged 40-49 years in good health and CMV-seropositive.

The rearrangement joins TRBV2 to TRBJ2-5, with D perhaps TRBD1 (6 bases). Germline V lookup: CDR1 SNHLY, CDR2 FYNNEI. V was trimmed by 4 bases and J by 4 bases, leaving 16 bases between them. The CDR3 runs to 15 residues. CDR3 residues: CASSAGRQARETQYF. For the CDR3, the DNA is TGTGCCAGCAGTGCGGGGCGACAGGCTCGAGAGACCCAGTACTTC.

The rearrangement joins TRBV7-2 to TRBJ1-4, with unresolved D. Between the trimmed V and J ends, which lost 2 bases and 10 bases, there was a span of 14 bases. The CDR3 has 14 amino acids. Germline V gene lookup returns CDR1 SGHTA and CDR2 FQGNSA. CDR3 sequence reads: CASSLRTRDRKLFF. Here the CDR3 DNA reads TGTGCCAGCAGCTTACGGACTCGGGATCGAAAACTGTTTTTT.

The chain combines TRBV2 with TRBJ1-3, with a weak D call TRBD1 (6 bases). This CDR3 region has 15 residues. Trimming pared 5 bases from V and 0 bases from J, leaving 11 bases between. Germline V gene data show CDR1 as SNHLY and CDR2 as FYNNEI. The chain's CDR3 is CASSLLDSSGNTIYF. Here the CDR3 DNA reads TGTGCCAGCAGTCTATTGGACAGCTCTGGAAACACCATATATTTT.

The V and J genes are TRBV7-8 and TRBJ1-1; unclear D gene. Per germline, CDR1 SGHVS and CDR2 FQNEAQ. This CDR3 region has 14 residues. V gave up 0 bases and J gave up 5 bases, with 10 bases separating them. The CDR3 loop is CASSLANSWTEAFF. The CDR3 DNA reads as TGTGCCAGCAGCTTAGCGAACAGCTGGACTGAAGCTTTCTTT. Filled out from reference TRBV7-8 and TRBJ1-1, the complete variable domain reads GAGVSQSPRYKVAKRGQDVALRCDPISGHVSLFWYQQALGQGPEFLTYFQNEAQLDKSGLPSDRFFAERPEGSVSTLKIQRTQQEDSAVYLCASSLANSWTEAFFGQGTRLTVV.

The J gene is TRBJ2-7, the V gene TRBV6-6; TRBD1 agrees at 9 bases. The CDR3 extends over 14 amino acids. The junction had 8 bases not matched to a gene; V was cut back by 6 bases and J by 5 bases. Germline V gene lookup returns CDR1 MNHNY and CDR2 SVGAGI (reference sequence). This chain's CDR3 is CASRAGQGGDEQYF. CDR3 sequence (DNA): TGTGCCAGCAGAGCGGGACAGGGCGGCGACGAGCAGTACTTC.

The V and J genes are TRBV19 and TRBJ1-1, with unresolved D. V dropped 5 bases and J dropped 0 bases, with 7 bases sitting between them. The CDR3 loop spans 13 amino acids. Germline V gene lookup returns CDR1 LNHDA and CDR2 SQIVND (reference sequence). CDR3 DNA: TGTGCCAGTAGTTCATACATGAACACTGAAGCTTTCTTT. Translated: CASSSYMNTEAFF.

This sequence joins TRBV28 and TRBJ2-4; the D gene is possibly TRBD1 (6 bases). Germline V gene data show CDR1 as MDHEN and CDR2 as SYDVKM. V was shortened by 2 bases and J by 5 bases, with 13 bases between the two germline ends. There are 15 residues in the CDR3. CDR3 protein: CASSLGPGGQNIQYF. In DNA, the CDR3 is TGTGCCAGCAGTTTAGGCCCTGGGGGCCAAAACATTCAGTACTTC. Looking up the rest from reference TRBV28 and TRBJ2-4 gives the full variable domain: DVKVTQSSRYLVKRTGEKVFLECVQDMDHENMFWYRQDPGLGLRLIYFSYDVKMKEKGDIPEGYSVSREKKERFSLILESASTNQTSMYLCASSLGPGGQNIQYFGAGTRLSVL.

This clone showed up just a few times. The chain links TRBV6-6 to TRBJ2-5; 8 bases fit TRBD2. J gave up 9 bases and V 0 bases, and 12 bases lay outside the gene matches. The CDR3 has 16 residues. Germline V CDR1 and CDR2: MNHNY, SVGAGI (reference sequence). The CDR3 coding sequence is TGTGCCAGCAGTTACTCGAGACTAGCGCCCAATTTAGCCCAGTACTTC. Amino acid sequence: CASSYSRLAPNLAQYF.

The chain recombines TRBV11-1 with TRBJ2-7; maybe TRBD2 (6 bases). The CDR3 totals 12 residues. V gave up 5 bases and J gave up 10 bases, with 15 bases separating them. Germline CDR1 reads SGHAT; CDR2 reads FQDESV (reference sequence). The CDR3 region is CASSIRPGLQYF. The CDR3 nucleotides read TGTGCCAGCAGCATTCGCCCGGGACTTCAGTACTTC.

Here the CDR3 reads CATSRDASRGWSEQFF. CDR3 nucleotides: TGTGCCACCAGCAGAGATGCGAGCAGGGGGTGGAGTGAGCAGTTCTTC. The chain recombines TRBV15 with TRBJ2-1; 7 bases line up with TRBD1. CDR1 is LNHNV and CDR2 is YYDKDF in the germline V gene (reference sequence). V trimming: 0 bases; J trimming: 9 bases; junction bases outside the gene matches: 11. The length of the CDR3 is 16 residues.

The chain recombines TRBV5-5 with TRBJ2-7; D is perhaps TRBD1 (5 bases). In germline, CDR1 is SGHKS, CDR2 YYEKEE (reference sequence). Between the trimmed V and J ends, which lost 0 bases and 2 bases, there was a span of 15 bases. This CDR3 is 16 amino acids long. CDR3 amino acids: CASSLAPTADTYEQYF. The CDR3 DNA follows: TGTGCCAGCAGCTTGGCCCCGACAGCCGACACCTACGAGCAGTACTTC.

This clone was seen a handful of times. This chain's CDR3 is CASSLSRGDGYTF. The DNA for the CDR3 is TGTGCCAGCAGCTTGAGCAGGGGGGATGGCTACACCTTC. J is TRBJ1-2 and V is TRBV5-8, with 7 bases lining up with TRBD1. The CDR3 consists of 13 residues. Germline V gives CDR1 SGHTS, CDR2 YDEGEE. Losses at the gene ends were 1 base for V and 6 bases for J; bases not matched to a gene: 3.

J is TRBJ1-5 and V is TRBV6-5; D not certain. The CDR3 contains 13 residues. Looked up from germline, CDR1 is MNHEY and CDR2 is SVGAGI. Trimming pared 6 bases from V and 3 bases from J, leaving 9 bases between. Here the CDR3 DNA reads TGTGCCAGCAGCCGCGGTCCCAATCAGCCCCAGCATTTT. This encodes CASSRGPNQPQHF.

This clone was recorded a few times. V gene TRBV25-1 combines with J gene TRBJ1-4; the D gene is possibly TRBD1 (5 bases). CDR1 is MGHDK and CDR2 is SYGVNS in the germline V gene. There are 15 residues in the CDR3. Trimming took 3 bases from V and 8 from J, leaving 16 bases between them. CDR3 coding DNA: TGTGCCAGCAGTGACCCCGCGGAGGGGACGGAAAAACTGTTTTTT. Its translation is CASSDPAEGTEKLFF. The whole variable domain, filled in from reference TRBV25-1 and TRBJ1-4, reads EADIYQTPRYLVIGTGKKITLECSQTMGHDKMYWYQQDPGMELHLIHYSYGVNSTEKGDLSSESTVSRIRTEHFPLTLESARPSHTSQYLCASSDPAEGTEKLFFGSGTQLSVL.

The V and J genes are TRBV6-5 and TRBJ1-5; TRBD1 might be the D (5 bases). This CDR3 contains 14 residues. Germline V gene sequence: CDR1 MNHEY, CDR2 SVGAGI. The ends were cut back, 5 bases at V and 2 bases at J, with 10 bases in the middle. The CDR3 is CASSPSGRNQPQHF. The CDR3 DNA reads as TGTGCCAGCAGTCCCTCAGGGCGCAATCAGCCCCAGCATTTT.

The chain carries TRBV14 and TRBJ2-3; the match to TRBD2 covers 7 bases. This CDR3 has 16 residues. Germline V gene lookup returns CDR1 SGHDN and CDR2 FVKESK. V lost 0 bases, J lost 2 bases, and 5 bases stayed unmatched. As DNA, the CDR3 is TGTGCCAGCAGCCAAGATTTGGGGACTAACACAGATACGCAGTATTTT. Protein product: CASSQDLGTNTDTQYF.

This sequence joins TRBV18 and TRBJ1-5; TRBD1 aligns across 8 bases. V trimming: 3 bases; J trimming: 2 bases; junction bases outside the gene matches: 9. The CDR3 runs 17 residues. Germline lookup yields CDR1 KGHSH and CDR2 LQKENI. Here the CDR3 DNA reads TGTGCCAGCTCACCGGACAGGGTCAGGCATGGCAATCAGCCCCAGCATTTT. Protein product: CASSPDRVRHGNQPQHF.

The chain employs TRBV7-6 and TRBJ2-7, with TRBD1 matching 8 bases. The CDR3 runs 14 residues. CDR1 is SGHVS, CDR2 FNYEAQ, per germline. V trimming: 1 base; J trimming: 2 bases; junction bases outside the gene matches: 1. The CDR3 spells CASSLGDRPYEQYF. CDR3 DNA sequence: TGTGCCAGCAGCTTAGGGGACAGGCCCTACGAGCAGTACTTC.

A few counts support this clone. This sequence joins TRBV7-2 and TRBJ2-2; the match to TRBD1 covers 11 bases. Germline CDR1 SGHTA, CDR2 FQGNSA. The CDR3 length is 15 residues. Unmatched junction bases numbered 5, after V lost 4 bases and J lost 7 bases. The CDR3 protein is CASSWTGGAGGELFF. CDR3 bases: TGTGCCAGCAGCTGGACAGGGGGCGCAGGCGGGGAGCTGTTTTTT.

The rearrangement links TRBV5-6 to TRBJ2-1; 13 bases align to TRBD2. V trimming: 3 bases; J trimming: 13 bases; junction bases outside the gene matches: 13. The CDR3 consists of 16 residues. Germline assignment: CDR1 SGHDT and CDR2 YYEEEE. The CDR3 DNA is TGTGCCAGCAGCTCACGCAACACGGGACTAGCGGGGAGTCAGTTCTTC. Amino acid sequence: CASSSRNTGLAGSQFF. Full variable domain (outside the CDR3, taken from reference TRBV5-6 and TRBJ2-1): DAGVTQSPTHLIKTRGQQVTLRCSPKSGHDTVSWYQQALGQGPQFIFQYYEEEERQRGNFPDRFSGHQFPNYSSELNVNALLLGDSALYLCASSSRNTGLAGSQFFGPGTRLTVL.

The chain is built from TRBV7-3 and TRBJ2-3; 8 positions match TRBD2. The CDR3 extends over 15 amino acids. V shed 5 bases and J 3 bases; nucleotides not matched to a gene: 7. Germline CDR1 SGHTA, CDR2 FQGTGA. The CDR3 nucleotides read TGTGCCAGCAGCCCTCGCGGGGGGATTACAGATACGCAGTATTTT. Its protein product is CASSPRGGITDTQYF.

The V and J genes are TRBV19 and TRBJ2-2, with D perhaps matching TRBD1 (6 bases). The CDR3 sequence is 16 residues long. Trimming removed 9 bases from V and 1 base from J, with 18 bases in between. Germline values: CDR1 LNHDA, CDR2 SQIVND (reference sequence). The CDR3 loop is CASKGGNSLNTGELFF. The CDR3 DNA reads TGTGCCAGCAAAGGGGGAAACTCCTTGAACACCGGGGAGCTGTTTTTT.

V usage is TRBV11-3 and J usage is TRBJ1-1, with D perhaps TRBD1 (6 bases). CDR3 length: 15 residues. Germline CDR1 SGHNT, CDR2 YENEEA. V lost 2 bases, J lost 1 base, and 11 bases lay in between. CDR3 residues: CASSLRGGKNTEAFF. CDR3 nucleotides: TGTGCCAGCAGCTTAAGGGGGGGGAAGAACACTGAAGCTTTCTTT. Supplemented by reference TRBV11-3 and TRBJ1-1, the full variable domain reads EAGVVQSPRYKIIEKKQPVAFWCNPISGHNTLYWYLQNLGQGPELLIRYENEEAVDDSQLPKDRFSAERLKGVDSTLKIQPAELGDSAVYLCASSLRGGKNTEAFFGQGTRLTVV.

DNA of the CDR3: TGTGCCTCAGGCTCCTACAATGAGCAGTTCTTC. Protein sequence: CASGSYNEQFF. The V gene is TRBV7-9, the J gene TRBJ2-1; D is undetermined. The CDR3 covers 11 residues. In germline, CDR1 is SEHNR, CDR2 FQNEAQ (reference sequence). V lost 11 bases and J lost 0, with 5 bases in between.

V usage is TRBV6-5 and J usage is TRBJ1-2, with 10 bases aligning to TRBD1. Germline lookup yields CDR1 MNHEY and CDR2 SVGAGI. Trimming at V came to 5 bases and at J to 8 bases, leaving 8 bases not matched to a gene. The CDR3 has 14 residues. CDR3 DNA: TGTGCCAGCAGTGCCGACAGGGGGCTAGGCGGCTACACCTTC. Amino acid sequence: CASSADRGLGGYTF.